Presented here are 19 T cell receptor beta chains from one specimen sequenced in a study of OX40 agonist ivuxolimab in advanced cancers. Libraries were built with the immunoSEQ multiplex PCR assay. Held by TCRdb, this immuneACCESS table contains in-frame sequences only and omits some clones. Under half of the omission traces to an unresolved V gene where checked; the cause of the rest is unknown. For this sample the table gives 30,000 to 35,000 clones, of which about three quarters were detected only once. Of the sample, 20% to 25% falls within the top ten clones. The specimen comprised CD4+ or CD8+ T cells sorted from blood, sampled in a trial of the OX40 agonist ivuxolimab. These receptors came from an adult with an advanced solid tumor such as melanoma, head and neck, liver or kidney cancer.

The chain employs TRBV2 and TRBJ2-5, with 9 bases fitting TRBD2. V shed 6 bases, J shed 5 bases, and the junction held 10 bases outside the gene matches. CDR1 and CDR2 (germline): SNHLY, FYNNEI. The CDR3 extends over 15 amino acids. This CDR3 reads CASRAGGGAAETQYF. CDR3 sequence (DNA): TGTGCCAGCAGGGCCGGCGGGGGGGCCGCCGAGACCCAGTACTTC.

This rearrangement joins TRBV7-2 to TRBJ1-1; D is unclear. The CDR3 is 14 amino acids. Germline loops: CDR1 SGHTA, CDR2 FQGNSA. Deletions cut 2 bases from V and 1 base from J, with 8 bases between. Here the CDR3 reads CASSLTYQNTEAFF. The CDR3 region has the DNA TGTGCCAGCAGCTTAACGTACCAGAACACTGAAGCTTTCTTT. The full variable domain, with the rest looked up from reference TRBV7-2 and TRBJ1-1, is GAGVSQSPSNKVTEKGKDVELRCDPISGHTALYWYRQSLGQGLEFLIYFQGNSAPDKSGLPSDRFSAERTGGSVSTLTIQRTQQEDSAVYLCASSLTYQNTEAFFGQGTRLTVV.

The rearrangement joins TRBV11-2 to TRBJ1-1; D uncertain. The V end was cut by 6 bases, the J end by 0 bases, with 14 bases between. This CDR3 contains 15 residues. In germline, CDR1 is SGHAT, CDR2 FQNNGV. CDR3 sequence: CASSTTGFMNTEAFF. The DNA of the CDR3 is TGTGCCAGCAGTACAACGGGATTTATGAACACTGAAGCTTTCTTT.

This clone was observed a few times. V is TRBV6-1 and J is TRBJ2-3, with D unresolved. The length of the CDR3 is 15 residues. The germline V and J ends were trimmed by 7 bases and 0 bases, with 14 bases remaining between them. Per the germline V gene, CDR1 is MNHNS and CDR2 is SASEGT. The CDR3 region is CASISPLWSTDTQYF. In nucleotides, the CDR3 is TGTGCCAGCATTAGCCCCCTCTGGAGCACAGATACGCAGTATTTT.

The chain carries TRBV6-1 and TRBJ1-1, with TRBD1 as a possible D gene (5 bases). V was trimmed by 6 bases and J by 6 bases, leaving 20 bases between them. The germline V gene has CDR1 MNHNS and CDR2 SASEGT. The CDR3 is 15 residues long. The CDR3 loop reads CASSPTRGLRAEAFF. CDR3 nucleotide sequence: TGTGCCAGCAGCCCCACTCGGGGCCTGAGGGCTGAAGCTTTCTTT.

The rearrangement joins TRBV27 to TRBJ1-5; TRBD1 aligns across 10 bases. CDR3 size: 14 residues. V shed 3 bases, J shed 7 bases, and the junction held 3 bases outside the gene matches. CDR1 and CDR2 from the germline V gene are MNHEY and SMNVEV (reference sequence). The CDR3 region has the DNA TGTGCCAGCAGTTTTGGGACAGGGGAACAGCCCCAGCATTTT. Translated, it gives CASSFGTGEQPQHF.

This chain uses TRBV10-3 with TRBJ2-5, with D maybe TRBD2 (5 bases). The better agreement between TRBJ2-7 and the DNA end casts doubt on the J call. This CDR3 region has 11 residues. Per germline, CDR1 ENHRY and CDR2 SYGVKD. CDR3 amino acids: CATGVFHEQYF. The CDR3 bases are TGTGCCACCGGGGTTTTCCACGAGCAGTACTTC.

This chain links TRBV11-2 with TRBJ1-3; no reliable D call. The CDR3 is 13 amino acids. Per germline, CDR1 SGHAT and CDR2 FQNNGV. V gave up 5 bases and J gave up 2 bases, with 7 bases separating them. The CDR3: CASSPLAGNTIYF. CDR3 bases: TGTGCCAGCAGCCCTTTGGCTGGAAACACCATATATTTT.

This clone has a handful of counts. V gene TRBV20-1 combines with J gene TRBJ1-2; tentative D call: TRBD1 (6 bases). The CDR3 is 10 amino acids. V lost 6 bases and J lost 6, with 8 bases in between. Germline V gene sequence: CDR1 DFQATT, CDR2 SNEGSKA (reference sequence). The chain's CDR3 is CSAHRDGYTF. In DNA, the CDR3 is TGCAGTGCGCACAGGGATGGCTACACCTTC.

The chain couples TRBV5-1 to TRBJ2-1, with 13 positions matching TRBD2. Germline-derived CDR1 and CDR2 are SGHRS and YFSETQ. CDR3 size: 15 residues. With V trimmed by 3 bases and J by 9 bases, 6 bases remained unmatched. CDR3 sequence: CASSSGTSGVGEQFF. CDR3 DNA sequence: TGCGCCAGCAGCTCCGGGACTAGCGGGGTCGGTGAGCAGTTCTTC.

J is TRBJ2-2 and V is TRBV4-1; D ambiguous. The V and J ends lost 2 bases and 3 bases respectively, with 7 bases between them. The CDR3 runs 14 residues. Germline V gene data show CDR1 as MGHRA and CDR2 as YSYEKL. CDR3 DNA sequence: TGCGCCAGCAGCCAATTGCGCGACACCGGGGAGCTGTTTTTT. This translates into CASSQLRDTGELFF.

The J gene is TRBJ2-3, the V gene TRBV11-2; D ambiguous. Looked up from germline, CDR1 is SGHAT and CDR2 is FQNNGV. Trimming cost V 5 bases and J 5 bases, with 8 bases left between them. CDR3 length equals 12 residues. The CDR3 bases are TGTGCCAGCAGCATTACAGTAGATACGCAGTATTTT. Translation: CASSITVDTQYF.

The chain employs TRBV7-9 and TRBJ2-2, with 7 bases fitting TRBD1. This CDR3 comprises 14 residues. Germline V gene data show CDR1 as SEHNR and CDR2 as FQNEAQ (reference sequence). The J segment lost 0 bases and the V segment lost 9 bases, leaving 4 bases of the junction unmatched. CDR3 amino acids: CARTGTANTGELFF. As DNA, the CDR3 is TGTGCCAGAACCGGGACAGCGAACACCGGGGAGCTGTTTTTT. Full variable domain (outside the CDR3, taken from reference TRBV7-9 and TRBJ2-2): DTGVSQNPRHKITKRGQNVTFRCDPISEHNRLYWYRQTLGQGPEFLTYFQNEAQLEKSRLLSDRFSAERPKGSFSTLEIQRTEQGDSAMYLCARTGTANTGELFFGEGSRLTVL.

The chain carries TRBV25-1 and TRBJ1-5; TRBD1 might be the D (5 bases). The CDR3 contains 14 residues. Germline V CDR1 and CDR2: MGHDK, SYGVNS. Trimming removed 2 bases from V and 4 bases from J, with 9 bases in between. This CDR3 is CASSETGGNQPQHF. The CDR3 DNA reads as TGTGCCAGCAGTGAAACAGGTGGAAATCAGCCCCAGCATTTT.

The chain links TRBV5-5 to TRBJ2-7, with D perhaps matching TRBD1 (6 bases). CDR1 is SGHKS and CDR2 is YYEKEE in the germline V gene (reference sequence). V was cut by 4 bases and J by 3 bases, with 11 bases left in between. This CDR3 has 13 residues. CDR3 sequence: CASSRDIYYEQYF. CDR3 sequence (DNA): TGTGCCAGCAGCCGGGACATCTACTACGAGCAGTACTTC.

The chain joins TRBV19 to TRBJ1-1, with D possibly being TRBD1 (5 bases). V lost 5 bases and J 0 bases, leaving 10 bases between the germline ends. The CDR3 is 14 amino acids. Looked up from germline, CDR1 is LNHDA and CDR2 is SQIVND (reference sequence). In DNA, the CDR3 is TGTGCCAGTAGTCCCCGGGGGTTGAACACTGAAGCTTTCTTT. Protein product: CASSPRGLNTEAFF.

The chain is built from TRBV10-2 and TRBJ1-3; 8 bases fit TRBD1. This CDR3 is 14 amino acids long. The V gene's germline CDR1 is WSHSY and CDR2 SAAADI. J gave up 9 bases and V 4 bases, and 8 bases lay outside the gene matches. The CDR3: CASSARQGFLTIYF. For the CDR3, the DNA is TGCGCCAGCAGTGCAAGACAGGGGTTTCTCACCATATATTTT.

V usage is TRBV2 and J usage is TRBJ1-2, with a possible D match to TRBD1 (5 bases). V lost 2 bases and J 7 bases, leaving 11 bases between the germline ends. The CDR3 spans 13 residues. Germline CDR1 reads SNHLY; CDR2 reads FYNNEI. The CDR3 nucleotides are TGTGCCAGCAGTGAAAACCCCGACAGTGGCTACACCTTC. Translation gives CASSENPDSGYTF.

J is TRBJ1-1 and V is TRBV6-1; D gene unclear. The CDR3 runs to 13 residues. CDR1 and CDR2 from the germline V gene are MNHNS and SASEGT. Deletions cut 6 bases from V and 0 bases from J, with 8 bases between. The chain's CDR3 is CASRDHLNTEAFF. CDR3 DNA: TGTGCCAGCAGGGACCACTTGAACACTGAAGCTTTCTTT.